This is a list of T cell receptor beta chains from one sample in a study of blood T cells in healthy people across ages. TCRdb recomputed calls from the 5' RACE reads with MiXCR, one row per CDR3 protein. The data show about 1,500,000 distinct CDR3 sequences, with roughly 28% seen just once and about 7.7% held by the top ten. Input material: blood. The receptors shown here come from a woman aged 25-40 years in good health. CDR3s include the opening cysteine and the closing phenylalanine or tryptophan. D genes are given only for firm matches. Clone size is not always given. Where it is, it says once, few, many or a class for expanded clones.

TRBV20-1	-	TRBD2	TRBJ2-5	TGCAGTGCTAGGGGCAGCGGGAGCCGGGAGACCCAGTACTTC	CSARGSGSRETQYF
TRBV9	-	TRBD1	TRBJ2-5	TGTGCCAGCAGCGTAGGGACAGGGGTATACGGGCAGTACTTC	CASSVGTGVYGQYF
TRBV12-3/TRBV12-4	few	TRBD1	TRBJ1-5	TGTGCCAGCAGATTCGGGACAGGAACGAATCAGCCCCAGCATTTT	CASRFGTGTNQPQHF
TRBV2	few	-	TRBJ2-6	TGTGCCAGAGGCAAAGGCACTGGGGCCAACGTCCTGACTTTC	CARGKGTGANVLTF
TRBV28	many	TRBD2	TRBJ2-7	TGTGCCAGCAGCTTTAGCGGGGGGGCCTACGAGCAGTACTTC	CASSFSGGAYEQYF
TRBV6-6	few	-	TRBJ2-5	TGTGCCAGCAGTTACACTGGTAGCGGCTACCAAGAGACCCAGTACTTC	CASSYTGSGYQETQYF
TRBV7-8	-	TRBD1	TRBJ1-5	TGTGCCAGCAGCTTAAGTGAGACAGGGGAACAGCCCCAGCATTTT	CASSLSETGEQPQHF
TRBV5-1	once	TRBD1	TRBJ2-7	TGCGCCAGCAGTCGGGACAGGGGAACGAGAAATGAGCAGCACTTC	CASSRDRGTRNEQHF
TRBV10-2	-	-	TRBJ1-5	TGCGCCAGCAGTGAGTCCGCCGGGGTCCTTGAACCCCAGCATTTT	CASSESAGVLEPQHF
TRBV4-3	few	TRBD2	TRBJ2-1	TGCGCCAGCAGCCAAGCCGGACGGGGGGACAATGAGCAGTTCTTC	CASSQAGRGDNEQFF
TRBV20-1	-	-	TRBJ1-6	TGCAGTGCTAGGGCAGTAGACAATTCACCCCTCCACTTT	CSARAVDNSPLHF
TRBV6-5	-	TRBD1	TRBJ2-1	TGTGCCAGCAGCGCGGACAGGAGCCACGACAATGAGCAGTTCTTC	CASSADRSHDNEQFF
TRBV4-3	few	-	TRBJ2-3	TGCGCCAGCAGCCAAGGTGGTAGCTCCGGAGATACGCAGTATTTT	CASSQGGSSGDTQYF
TRBV24-1	-	-	TRBJ2-1	TGTGCCACCAGTGATCCTGGTGGGGCTATCGTGAACAATGAGCAGTTCTTC	CATSDPGGAIVNNEQFF
TRBV2	few	-	TRBJ2-1	TGTGCCAGCATCGTGGAAACCTACAATGAGCAGTTCTTC	CASIVETYNEQFF
TRBV29-1	few	-	TRBJ2-5	TGCAGCGTTGCCTCGGTCTTGGAGACCCAGTACTTC	CSVASVLETQYF
TRBV7-3	-	-	TRBJ2-3	TGTGCCAGCAGCGAATCCGTGATGGATACGCAGTATTTT	CASSESVMDTQYF
TRBV24-1	few	-	TRBJ2-1	TGTGCCACCAGTGGAGGGAGCTCCTACAATGAGCAGTTCTTC	CATSGGSSYNEQFF
TRBV20-1	-	-	TRBJ1-2	TGCAGTGCTGGAGGTCGCCAGGGACCAATGAGTGGCTACACCTTC	CSAGGRQGPMSGYTF
TRBV4-1	few	-	TRBJ2-3	TGCGCCAGCAGCCGAGAAGGGGGGGGGCACACAGATACGCAGTATTTT	CASSREGGGHTDTQYF
TRBV6-2/TRBV6-3	-	-	TRBJ2-1	TGTGCCAGCAGTTGGGCCGGGAGAGGGTTCGACGAGCAGTTCTTC	CASSWAGRGFDEQFF
TRBV6-2/TRBV6-3	few	TRBD1	TRBJ2-1	TGTGCCAGCAAGGTGACAGGGGTCGGCGAGCAGTTCTTC	CASKVTGVGEQFF
TRBV7-9	few	TRBD1	TRBJ2-1	TGTGCCAGCAGCTCTGGACAGGGTTCGATAATCGAGCAGTTCTTC	CASSSGQGSIIEQFF
TRBV7-2	-	-	TRBJ2-3	TGTGCCAGCAGCTTATGGGTAGAAGATACGCAGTATTTT	CASSLWVEDTQYF
TRBV5-1	few	-	TRBJ1-2	TGCGCCAGCAGCTCTGGACCACCCTCATATGGCTACACCTTC	CASSSGPPSYGYTF
TRBV12-3/TRBV12-4	-	-	TRBJ1-4	TGTGCCAGCAGTACATCTACTAATGAAAAACTGTTTTTT	CASSTSTNEKLFF
TRBV6-2/TRBV6-3	-	-	TRBJ2-7	TGTGCCAGCAGGAGGCTCGTGGTCCACGAGCAGTACTTC	CASRRLVVHEQYF
TRBV7-2	many	-	TRBJ2-1	TGTGCCAGCAGCTCCCGGACCGGGGCCTCCTACAATGAGCAGTTCTTC	CASSSRTGASYNEQFF
TRBV9	-	-	TRBJ1-6	TGTGCCAGCAGCGCCGAGACCTCCTATAATTCACCCCTCCACTTT	CASSAETSYNSPLHF
TRBV5-1	-	-	TRBJ1-6	TGCGCCAGCAGCCCAAACACCGGGACGGACAATTCACCCCTCCACTTT	CASSPNTGTDNSPLHF
TRBV19	-	-	TRBJ2-4	TGTGCCAGTAGTACGCCCGGAGGACATCGGTACTTC	CASSTPGGHRYF
TRBV5-1	few	TRBD2	TRBJ2-1	TGCGCCAACAGCTTGGTCGCTAGCGGGAAGGTGGATGAGCAGTTCTTC	CANSLVASGKVDEQFF
TRBV7-9	many	TRBD1	TRBJ2-7	TGTGCCAGCAGCCGGTGGGACAGGGTAAACGAGCAGTACTTC	CASSRWDRVNEQYF
TRBV7-9	few	-	TRBJ2-5	TGTGCCAGCAGCTACGAGGTGGAGACCCAGTACTTC	CASSYEVETQYF
TRBV19	few	-	TRBJ2-1	TGTGCCAGTAGTATAGGAAGCCGGGCCACGGAGCGTGAGCAGTTCTTC	CASSIGSRATEREQFF
TRBV9	-	-	TRBJ1-6	TGTGCCAGCAGCCCCCTGAGCGAGAATTCACCCCTCCACTTT	CASSPLSENSPLHF
TRBV29-1	many	TRBD2	TRBJ2-1	TGCAGCGCCGGCCCGGGACTAGCGGGGAATGAGCAGTTCTTC	CSAGPGLAGNEQFF
TRBV2	few	-	TRBJ2-4	TGTGCCAGCAGTGAAGGACGGGGGAAAAACATTCAGTACTTC	CASSEGRGKNIQYF
TRBV7-9	few	-	TRBJ2-1	TGTGCCAGCGTCAAAAGGGAAGGGAGCTCCTACAATGAGCAGTTCTTC	CASVKREGSSYNEQFF
TRBV29-1	-	-	TRBJ2-7	TGCAGCGTGCGGGACAGTCATTTCTCCTACGAGCAGTACTTC	CSVRDSHFSYEQYF
TRBV12-3/TRBV12-4	many	-	TRBJ2-4	TGTGCCAGCAGCCCTCCTGGAAACATTCAGTACTTC	CASSPPGNIQYF
TRBV19	-	-	TRBJ2-3	TGTGCCAGTGGGAGACTAAACACAGATACGCAGTATTTT	CASGRLNTDTQYF
TRBV6-2/TRBV6-3	-	-	TRBJ1-2	TGTGCCAGCAGTTACTCGACAGCAGCCTATGGCTACACCTTC	CASSYSTAAYGYTF
TRBV7-9	-	-	TRBJ1-1	TGTGCCAGCAGCTTATGGGTGAAGAACACTGAAGCTTTCTTT	CASSLWVKNTEAFF
TRBV29-1	-	-	TRBJ1-2	TGCAGCGTTGAGTGGCAGGGAAGAAATGGCTACACCTTC	CSVEWQGRNGYTF
TRBV10-2	few	-	TRBJ2-7	TGCGCCAGCAGGGGGGCCAGGGTTTCCTACGAGCAGTACTTC	CASRGARVSYEQYF
TRBV5-1	few	TRBD1	TRBJ2-1	TGCGCCAGCAGCTTGGGAGGGGGCCCCACCAATGAGCAGTTCTTC	CASSLGGGPTNEQFF
TRBV24-1	-	-	TRBJ2-3	TGTGCCACCAGTGACCCAGGGACAGATACGCAGTATTTT	CATSDPGTDTQYF
TRBV2	-	-	TRBJ2-1	TGTGCCAGCAGTGCCCAACAGTACAATGAGCAGTTCTTC	CASSAQQYNEQFF
TRBV7-9	few	-	TRBJ2-3	TGTGCCAGCACCCTGTCCACTGGCGGCCGGACAGATACGCAGTATTTT	CASTLSTGGRTDTQYF
TRBV4-1	-	-	TRBJ2-5	TGCGCCAGCAGCCAAGATCCCGTCAGCTTTTCCCGGCAAGAGACCCAGTACTTC	CASSQDPVSFSRQETQYF
TRBV12-3/TRBV12-4	few	TRBD1	TRBJ1-4	TGTGCCAGCAGTTCGGACAGGGGAGGAGTCGAAAAACTGTTTTTT	CASSSDRGGVEKLFF
TRBV5-1	-	-	TRBJ1-2	TGCGCCAGCAGGGAATCGGGGGACTATGGCTACACCTTC	CASRESGDYGYTF
TRBV2	-	TRBD1	TRBJ1-2	TGTGCCAGCAATATGGGACAGGGGATCTATGGCTACACCTTC	CASNMGQGIYGYTF
TRBV20-1	-	-	TRBJ2-1	TGCAGTGCTAGAGTCCCCCCCAGGGCGCGGGACGCCTACAATGAGCAGTTCTTC	CSARVPPRARDAYNEQFF